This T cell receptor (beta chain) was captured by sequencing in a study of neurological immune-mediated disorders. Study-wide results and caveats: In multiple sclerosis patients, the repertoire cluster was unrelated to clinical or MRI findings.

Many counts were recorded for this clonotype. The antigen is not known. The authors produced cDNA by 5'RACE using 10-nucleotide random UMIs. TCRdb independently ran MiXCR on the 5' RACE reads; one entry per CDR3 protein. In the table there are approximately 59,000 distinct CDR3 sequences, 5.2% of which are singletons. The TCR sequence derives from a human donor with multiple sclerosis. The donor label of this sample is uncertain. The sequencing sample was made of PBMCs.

The CDR3 sequence is CASSQDSEATRPQHF. The CDR3 DNA is TGCGCCAGCAGCCAAGATAGTGAAGCGACGAGGCCCCAGCATTTT. This sequence joins TRBV4-1 and TRBJ1-5; unclear D gene. The germline V gene encodes CDR1 MGHRA and CDR2 YSYEKL. CDR3 length: 15 residues. V was clipped by 0 bases and J by 9 bases, with 15 bases between them.